Each of the 29 T cell receptor beta chains below was sequenced from the same sample in a study of response to subunit inactivated influenza vaccine. TCRdb processed the RT-PCR reads anew with MiXCR; each CDR3 protein has one entry. The table lists roughly 700,000 distinct CDR3 sequences, roughly 13% of them singletons. The specimen comprised PBMCs from blood, sampled roughly 15 days before vaccination. The origin of the receptors is a man aged 50 or older who received an inactivated influenza vaccine.

This clonotype was seen a few times. The chain uses TRBV28 and TRBJ2-7; D may be TRBD2 (5 bases). Germline assignment: CDR1 MDHEN and CDR2 SYDVKM. V dropped 6 bases and J dropped 2 bases, with 8 bases sitting between them. This CDR3 is built from 12 residues. In nucleotides, the CDR3 is TGTGCCAGCAGCACCGGGACCTACGAGCAGTACTTC. This translates into CASSTGTYEQYF.

This chain links TRBV3-1 with TRBJ2-7; 7 bases line up with TRBD2. V shed 3 bases and J 0 bases; nucleotides not matched to a gene: 8. The CDR3 sequence is 16 residues long. Per the germline V gene, CDR1 is LGHDT and CDR2 is YNNKEL (reference sequence). The CDR3 is CASSHPLAAPSYEQYF. The CDR3 DNA reads as TGTGCCAGCAGCCACCCCCTAGCGGCCCCCTCCTACGAGCAGTACTTC.

This clonotype was observed many times. The V and J genes are TRBV4-2 and TRBJ2-2, with unresolved D. The CDR3 loop spans 14 amino acids. CDR1 is LGHNA and CDR2 is YNFKEQ in the germline V gene. V was shortened by 5 bases and J by 4 bases, with 11 bases between the two germline ends. The CDR3, as DNA: TGTGCCAGCAGCTCCCGGCGTGGCACCGGGGAGCTGTTTTTT. It is translated as CASSSRRGTGELFF.

The DNA for the CDR3 is TGTGCCAGCAAGTTCCCGCGCAGGGGAAGCAATCAGCCCCAGCATTTT. Translated: CASKFPRRGSNQPQHF. The genes are TRBV6-5 and TRBJ1-5, with a tentative D call TRBD1 (6 bases). This CDR3 spans 16 amino acids. The germline V gene has CDR1 MNHEY and CDR2 SVGAGI. Trimming cost V 7 bases and J 1 base, with 17 bases left between them.

This clonotype was seen at least ten times. The gene calls are TRBV10-3 and TRBJ2-3, with 16 bases that match TRBD2. Trimming cost V 2 bases and J 7 bases; bases outside gene matches: 3. Germline V gene lookup returns CDR1 ENHRY and CDR2 SYGVKD. This CDR3 comprises 16 residues. CDR3: CAISEPGLAGGYTQYF. CDR3 in DNA: TGTGCCATCAGTGAGCCGGGACTAGCGGGGGGGTATACGCAGTATTTT.

This clonotype was detected a few times. This chain uses TRBV5-1 with TRBJ2-4, with D unclear. CDR3 length: 13 amino acids. CDR1 is SGHRS and CDR2 is YFSETQ in the germline V gene. V was pared by 0 bases and J by 5 bases, with 6 bases between. The CDR3 DNA reads as TGCGCCAGCAGCTTGGCCCCAGAAAACATTCAGTACTTC. Protein sequence: CASSLAPENIQYF.

In this sample, this clonotype turned up a few times. The rearrangement links TRBV11-2 to TRBJ2-2; D tentatively fits TRBD1 or TRBD2 (5 bases each). The CDR3 totals 17 residues. Looked up from germline, CDR1 is SGHAT and CDR2 is FQNNGV. V lost 5 bases and J 7 bases, leaving 23 bases between the germline ends. CDR3 in amino acids: CASSRTTRGPRHGELFF. The CDR3 coding sequence is TGTGCCAGCAGCCGAACAACGAGGGGACCTCGTCACGGGGAGCTGTTTTTT.

This clonotype was detected only a few times. The chain carries TRBV7-2 and TRBJ2-1, with TRBD2 identical over 9 bases. V lost 3 bases to trimming and J lost 3 bases; unmatched junction nucleotides: 6. CDR1 and CDR2 (germline): SGHTA, FQGNSA. This CDR3 is 16 amino acids long. The CDR3 DNA follows: TGTGCCAGCAGCTTCGCGGGGGGGACGGTCTACAATGAGCAGTTCTTC. It yields the protein CASSFAGGTVYNEQFF.

This clonotype appeared a few times. CDR3 sequence: CAISESGSANEKLFF. CDR3 in DNA: TGTGCCATCAGTGAGTCTGGTAGCGCGAACGAAAAACTGTTTTTT. V usage is TRBV10-3 and J usage is TRBJ1-4; no reliable D call. The CDR3 covers 15 residues. Germline V gives CDR1 ENHRY, CDR2 SYGVKD. Trimming stripped 0 bases from V and 8 bases from J, with 13 bases between.

This chain links TRBV6-2 or TRBV6-3 with TRBJ1-1; D is unresolved. Trimming pared 3 bases from V and 10 bases from J, leaving 15 bases between. Germline CDR1 and CDR2: MNHEY and SVGEGT. CDR3 length equals 13 residues. This chain's CDR3 is CASSYRPGVGAFF. The CDR3 DNA follows: TGTGCCAGCAGTTATCGTCCGGGAGTCGGAGCTTTCTTT.

J is TRBJ2-5 and V is TRBV29-1, with 8 bases identical to TRBD1. The trim removed 5 bases at V and 4 bases at J, leaving 3 bases unmatched. Germline V gives CDR1 SQVTM, CDR2 ANQGSEA. The CDR3 is 12 amino acids. The DNA for the CDR3 is TGCAGCGTTCACGACAGGGGAGAGACCCAGTACTTC. The encoded protein is CSVHDRGETQYF.

This clonotype was counted only a few times. The chain carries TRBV30 and TRBJ1-1; D is ambiguous. Trimming removed 2 bases from V and 0 bases from J, with 7 bases in between. There are 13 residues in the CDR3. The germline CDR1 and CDR2 sequences are GTSNPN and SVGIG (reference sequence). The chain's CDR3 is CAWSLRVNTEAFF. CDR3 in DNA: TGTGCCTGGAGTCTGAGGGTGAACACTGAAGCTTTCTTT.

This clonotype was counted only a few times. V and J are TRBV7-8 and TRBJ2-2; 13 positions agree with TRBD2. V gave up 3 bases and J gave up 6 bases; unmatched junction bases: 4. The CDR3 loop spans 16 amino acids. Per germline, CDR1 SGHVS and CDR2 FQNEAQ. The CDR3 loop reads CASSFRGLAGAGELFF. The CDR3 nucleotides are TGTGCCAGCAGCTTTCGAGGACTAGCGGGAGCCGGGGAGCTGTTTTTT.

This clonotype was counted a few times. V is TRBV3-1 and J is TRBJ1-1; D remains unclear. Germline CDR1 is LGHDT and CDR2 is YNNKEL (reference sequence). Deletions cut 1 base from V and 8 bases from J, with 5 bases between. CDR3 length: 11 amino acids. CDR3 in DNA: TGTGCCAGCAGCCAAGTAGGAGAAGCTTTCTTT. Translation: CASSQVGEAFF.

Ten or more counts support this clonotype. The rearrangement uses TRBV5-1 and TRBJ2-3, with a possible D match to TRBD1 (5 bases). Trimming left V 1 base short and J 4 bases short, with 7 bases between. CDR3 length: 13 residues. Germline-derived CDR1 and CDR2 are SGHRS and YFSETQ. CDR3 in amino acids: CASSLRQSDTQYF. The CDR3 bases are TGCGCCAGCAGCTTGAGACAGTCAGATACGCAGTATTTT.

The CDR3 bases are TGTGCCAGCAGTTACTCGCAGGGGGTGCACACTGAAGCTTTCTTT. It codes for CASSYSQGVHTEAFF. The gene calls are TRBV6-5 and TRBJ1-1; TRBD1 matches at 7 bases. Losses at the gene ends were 0 bases for V and 3 bases for J; bases not matched to a gene: 4. CDR3 size: 15 residues. In germline, CDR1 is MNHEY, CDR2 SVGAGI.

On this clonotype: Mismatch with germline at one junction end may stem from a read error. V gene TRBV15 combines with J gene TRBJ2-1; D is uncertain. This CDR3 contains 12 residues. Germline V gene data show CDR1 as LNHNV and CDR2 as YYDKDF (reference sequence). The DNA of the CDR3 is TGTGCCACCAGCAGAGATGTAGCCCTTCCCGTCTTC. Residues: CATSRDVALPVF.

The table lists this clonotype with a few counts. The genes are TRBV11-2 and TRBJ1-4; 9 positions agree with TRBD1. V lost 5 bases to trimming and J lost 5 bases; unmatched junction nucleotides: 6. The CDR3 length is 15 residues. Germline values: CDR1 SGHAT, CDR2 FQNNGV. This CDR3 reads CASSTHRGLNEKLFF. As DNA, the CDR3 is TGTGCCAGCAGCACCCACAGGGGGCTAAATGAAAAACTGTTTTTT.

This clonotype was found a few times. The chain couples TRBV5-1 to TRBJ2-7, with 11 bases lining up with TRBD1. The CDR3 is made up of 16 amino acids. The ends lost 4 bases at V and 4 bases at J; junction bases unmatched: 10. Germline CDR1 reads SGHRS; CDR2 reads YFSETQ. DNA of the CDR3: TGCGCCAGCAGCCTACCCCGGGACAGGGGGACGTACGAGCAGTACTTC. Protein product: CASSLPRDRGTYEQYF.

This clonotype was detected a few times. This chain joins TRBV6-1 and TRBJ1-1; 9 positions agree with TRBD1. Germline lookup yields CDR1 MNHNS and CDR2 SASEGT. This CDR3 has 14 amino acids. Trimming removed 6 bases from V and 2 bases from J; junction bases left unmatched: 4. The CDR3 region has the DNA TGTGCCAGCAGCAAACAGGGGGCAAACACTGAAGCTTTCTTT. Protein: CASSKQGANTEAFF.

The chain joins TRBV2 to TRBJ1-6; no firm D call. This CDR3 has 14 amino acids. Looked up from germline, CDR1 is SNHLY and CDR2 is FYNNEI. The V end lost 4 bases, the J end lost 5 bases, and 9 bases lay between the germline ends. The CDR3 here is CASSGPWNNSPLHF. The CDR3 coding sequence is TGTGCCAGCAGTGGACCTTGGAATAATTCACCCCTCCACTTT.

This chain links TRBV28 with TRBJ2-4; TRBD1 or TRBD2 may be the D gene (5 bases each). Trimming shortened V by 8 bases and J by 8 bases, and 19 bases separated the two germline ends. Germline CDR1 is MDHEN and CDR2 is SYDVKM. The CDR3 is 14 amino acids. As DNA, the CDR3 is TGTGCCAGCGCGAGAGGGACCACGGGGTACATTCAGTACTTC. Its protein product is CASARGTTGYIQYF.

The chain employs TRBV20-1 and TRBJ1-1; 10 bases are shared with TRBD1. The V segment lost 6 bases and the J segment 11 bases; nucleotides outside the gene matches: 9. Germline CDR1 and CDR2: DFQATT and SNEGSKA (reference sequence). CDR3 length: 12 amino acids. CDR3 DNA: TGCAGTGCAATGGACAGGGGGATGTGGGCTTTCTTT. Protein sequence: CSAMDRGMWAFF.

This clonotype turned up a few times. The chain couples TRBV11-2 to TRBJ1-3, with unresolved D. V shed 5 bases and J shed 4 bases, with 12 bases lying between them. CDR3 length: 14 amino acids. Germline CDR1 is SGHAT and CDR2 is FQNNGV. CDR3 loop: CASSPGGGGNTIYF. CDR3 nucleotides: TGTGCCAGCAGCCCCGGTGGAGGGGGAAACACCATATATTTT.

There are a few counts of this clonotype. The chain combines TRBV29-1 with TRBJ2-7, with D perhaps TRBD1 or TRBD2 (5 bases each). CDR1 is SQVTM and CDR2 is ANQGSEA in the germline V gene. The CDR3 totals 14 residues. The V end was cut by 4 bases, the J end by 5 bases, with 18 bases between. CDR3 residues: CSVGTWDRVNEQYF. CDR3 in DNA: TGCAGCGTTGGGACATGGGACCGCGTAAACGAGCAGTACTTC.

This clonotype was counted a few times. The gene calls are TRBV6-2 or TRBV6-3 and TRBJ2-7; the D call may be TRBD1 or TRBD2 (5 bases each). V was pared by 5 bases and J by 2 bases, with 16 bases between. The CDR3 covers 15 residues. Germline V lookup: CDR1 MNHEY, CDR2 SVGEGT. In nucleotides, the CDR3 is TGTGCCAGCAGTGGCGGAGAGGGGTGGACCTACGAGCAGTACTTC. Encoded protein: CASSGGEGWTYEQYF.

The chain employs TRBV5-5 and TRBJ1-2, with D unclear. Trimming cost V 5 bases and J 6 bases, with 14 bases left between them. Germline CDR1 reads SGHKS; CDR2 reads YYEKEE (reference sequence). The CDR3 runs to 13 residues. CDR3 DNA sequence: TGTGCCAGCAGAGCGGCGGGCCCTGATGGCTACACCTTC. Residues: CASRAAGPDGYTF.

This clonotype was found a few times. The chain recombines TRBV5-1 with TRBJ1-1, with TRBD1 as a possible D gene (6 bases). Trimming took off 4 bases at V and 3 bases at J, with 13 bases between the two ends. Germline V gene data show CDR1 as SGHRS and CDR2 as YFSETQ. The CDR3 has 14 residues. DNA for the CDR3: TGCGCCAGCAGCACCCAACAGGGAGACACTGAAGCTTTCTTT. Amino acid sequence: CASSTQQGDTEAFF.

In this sample, this clonotype turned up many times. V is TRBV28 and J is TRBJ2-7; no reliable D call. The CDR3 spans 16 residues. Per germline, CDR1 MDHEN and CDR2 SYDVKM. The V end was cut by 0 bases, the J end by 0 bases, with 12 bases between. This CDR3 reads CASSLWSGTYSYEQYF. The DNA of the CDR3 is TGTGCCAGCAGTTTATGGTCAGGAACTTACTCCTACGAGCAGTACTTC.